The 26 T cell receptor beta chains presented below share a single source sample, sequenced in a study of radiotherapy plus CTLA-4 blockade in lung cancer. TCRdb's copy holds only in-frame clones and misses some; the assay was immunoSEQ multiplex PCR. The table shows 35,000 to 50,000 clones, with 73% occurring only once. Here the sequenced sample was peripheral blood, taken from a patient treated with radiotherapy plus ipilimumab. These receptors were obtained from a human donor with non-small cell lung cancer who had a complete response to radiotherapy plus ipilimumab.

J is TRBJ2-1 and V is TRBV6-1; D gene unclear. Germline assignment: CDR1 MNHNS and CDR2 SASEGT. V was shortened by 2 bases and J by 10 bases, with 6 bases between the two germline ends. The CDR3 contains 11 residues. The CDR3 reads CASSEWAEQFF. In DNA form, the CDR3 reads TGTGCCAGCAGTGAATGGGCAGAGCAGTTCTTC.

The CDR3 DNA follows: TGTGCCAGCAGCCCCAGTTTCAGGGGTGGTTATGAGCAGTTCTTC. It yields the protein CASSPSFRGGYEQFF. This chain uses TRBV7-2 with TRBJ2-1; a possible D gene is TRBD1 (6 bases). The germline V and J ends were trimmed by 5 bases and 8 bases, with 19 bases remaining between them. The CDR3 is 15 residues long. Germline CDR1 is SGHTA and CDR2 is FQGNSA.

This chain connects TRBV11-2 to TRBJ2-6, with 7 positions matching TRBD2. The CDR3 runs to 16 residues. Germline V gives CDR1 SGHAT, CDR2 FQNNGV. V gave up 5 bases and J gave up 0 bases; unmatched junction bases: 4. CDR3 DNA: TGTGCCAGCAGCCCTGGGAGGGGCTCTGGGGCCAACGTCCTGACTTTC. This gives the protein CASSPGRGSGANVLTF.

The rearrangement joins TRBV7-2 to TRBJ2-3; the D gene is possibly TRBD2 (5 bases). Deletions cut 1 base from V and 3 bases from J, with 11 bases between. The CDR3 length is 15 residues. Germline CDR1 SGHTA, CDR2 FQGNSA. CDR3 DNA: TGTGCCAGCAGCTTAGTCCTAGCTAGGACAGATACGCAGTATTTT. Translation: CASSLVLARTDTQYF.

In DNA, the CDR3 is TGTGCCTGGAGTGACCCCGCGGGGACCCAGTACTTC. Amino acids: CAWSDPAGTQYF. This sequence joins TRBV30 and TRBJ2-5; TRBD2 might be the D (5 bases). CDR3 length: 12 amino acids. Trimming pared 1 base from V and 7 bases from J, leaving 10 bases between. CDR1 GTSNPN and CDR2 SVGIG come from the germline V gene (reference sequence).

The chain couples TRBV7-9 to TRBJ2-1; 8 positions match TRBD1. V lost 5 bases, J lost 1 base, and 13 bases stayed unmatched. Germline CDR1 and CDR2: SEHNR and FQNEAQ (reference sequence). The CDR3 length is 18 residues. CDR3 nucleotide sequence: TGTGCCAGCAGCCCCCGGGACAGGAGACTAACATCCTACAATGAGCAGTTCTTC. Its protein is CASSPRDRRLTSYNEQFF.

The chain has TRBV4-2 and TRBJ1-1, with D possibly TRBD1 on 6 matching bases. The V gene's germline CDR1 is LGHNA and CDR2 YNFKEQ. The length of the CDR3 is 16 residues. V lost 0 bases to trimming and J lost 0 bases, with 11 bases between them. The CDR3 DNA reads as TGTGCCAGCAGCCAAGATTTCGGACAGATGAACACTGAAGCTTTCTTT. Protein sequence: CASSQDFGQMNTEAFF.

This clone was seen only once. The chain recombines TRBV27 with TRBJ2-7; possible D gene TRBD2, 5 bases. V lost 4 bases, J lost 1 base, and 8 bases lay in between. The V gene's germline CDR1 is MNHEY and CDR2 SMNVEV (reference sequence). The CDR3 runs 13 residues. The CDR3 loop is CASSYGKSYEQYF. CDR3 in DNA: TGTGCCAGCAGTTACGGGAAATCCTACGAGCAGTACTTC.

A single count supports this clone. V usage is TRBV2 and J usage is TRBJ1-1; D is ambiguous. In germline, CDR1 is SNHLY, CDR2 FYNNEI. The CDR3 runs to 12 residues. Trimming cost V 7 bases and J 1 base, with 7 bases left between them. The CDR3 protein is CASNVQNTEAFF. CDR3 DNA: TGTGCCAGCAATGTACAGAACACTGAAGCTTTCTTT.

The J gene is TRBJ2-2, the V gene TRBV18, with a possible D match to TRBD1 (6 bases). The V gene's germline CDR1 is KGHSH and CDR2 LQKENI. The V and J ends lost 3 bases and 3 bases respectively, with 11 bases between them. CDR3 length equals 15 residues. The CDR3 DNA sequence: TGTGCCAGCTCACCCAGTACAGGGTACACCGGGGAGCTGTTTTTT. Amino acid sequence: CASSPSTGYTGELFF. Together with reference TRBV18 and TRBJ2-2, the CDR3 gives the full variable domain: NAGVMQNPRHLVRRRGQEARLRCSPMKGHSHVYWYRQLPEEGLKFMVYLQKENIIDESGMPKERFSAEFPKEGPSILRIQQVVRGDSAAYFCASSPSTGYTGELFFGEGSRLTVL.

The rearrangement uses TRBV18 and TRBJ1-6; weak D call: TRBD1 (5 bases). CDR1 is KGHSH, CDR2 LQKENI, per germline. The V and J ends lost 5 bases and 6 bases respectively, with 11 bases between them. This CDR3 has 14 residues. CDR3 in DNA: TGTGCCAGCTCAGGGGGGATGGGTAATTCACCCCTCCACTTT. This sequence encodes CASSGGMGNSPLHF.

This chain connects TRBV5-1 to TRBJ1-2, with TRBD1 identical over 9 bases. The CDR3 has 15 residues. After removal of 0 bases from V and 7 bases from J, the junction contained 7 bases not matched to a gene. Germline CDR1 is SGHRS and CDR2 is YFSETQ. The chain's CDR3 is CASSLGGTGHPGYTF. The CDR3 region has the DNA TGCGCCAGCAGCTTGGGCGGGACAGGGCATCCTGGCTACACCTTC.

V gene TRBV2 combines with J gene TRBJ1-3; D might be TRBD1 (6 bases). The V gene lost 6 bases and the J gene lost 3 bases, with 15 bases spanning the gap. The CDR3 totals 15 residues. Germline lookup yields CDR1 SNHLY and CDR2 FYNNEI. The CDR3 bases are TGTGCCAGCAGCCCCAGCCTGACAGGTGGAAACACCATATATTTT. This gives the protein CASSPSLTGGNTIYF.

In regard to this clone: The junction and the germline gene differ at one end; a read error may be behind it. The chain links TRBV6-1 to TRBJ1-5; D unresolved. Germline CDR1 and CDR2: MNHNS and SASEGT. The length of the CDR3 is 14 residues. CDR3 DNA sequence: TGTGCCAGCATTGAAGACATCCGCTCAATGCCCCAGCATTTT. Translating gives CASIEDIRSMPQHF.

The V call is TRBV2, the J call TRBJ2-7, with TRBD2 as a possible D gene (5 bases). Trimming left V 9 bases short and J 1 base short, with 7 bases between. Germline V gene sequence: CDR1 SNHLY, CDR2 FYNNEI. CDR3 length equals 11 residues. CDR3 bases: TGTGCCAGGAGAGGGTCCTACGAGCAGTACTTC. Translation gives CARRGSYEQYF.

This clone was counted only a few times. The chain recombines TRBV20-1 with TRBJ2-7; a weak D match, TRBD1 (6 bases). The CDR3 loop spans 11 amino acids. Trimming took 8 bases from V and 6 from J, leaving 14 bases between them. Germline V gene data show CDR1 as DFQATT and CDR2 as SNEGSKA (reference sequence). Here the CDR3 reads CSQGKPLEQYF. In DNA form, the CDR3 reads TGCAGTCAGGGGAAGCCCCTCGAGCAGTACTTC.

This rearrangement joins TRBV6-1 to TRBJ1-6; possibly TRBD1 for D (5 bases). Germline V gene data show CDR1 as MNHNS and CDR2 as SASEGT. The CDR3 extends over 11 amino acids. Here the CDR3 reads CALGANSPLHF. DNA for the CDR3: TGTGCTCTAGGGGCTAATTCACCCCTCCACTTT.

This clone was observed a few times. The CDR3 spells CASSFPITGGPSYGYTF. Written as DNA, the CDR3 is TGTGCCAGCAGCTTCCCAATCACAGGGGGCCCAAGCTATGGCTACACCTTC. The chain is built from TRBV7-9 and TRBJ1-2; 9 bases match TRBD1. This CDR3 has 17 amino acids. The trim removed 3 bases at V and 4 bases at J, leaving 12 bases unmatched. From germline, CDR1 is SEHNR and CDR2 FQNEAQ (reference sequence).

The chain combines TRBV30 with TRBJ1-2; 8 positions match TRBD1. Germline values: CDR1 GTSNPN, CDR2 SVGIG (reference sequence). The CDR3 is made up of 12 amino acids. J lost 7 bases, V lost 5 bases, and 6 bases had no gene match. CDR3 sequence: CAWPRGLGGYTF. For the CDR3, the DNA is TGTGCCTGGCCCAGGGGGCTTGGTGGCTACACCTTC.

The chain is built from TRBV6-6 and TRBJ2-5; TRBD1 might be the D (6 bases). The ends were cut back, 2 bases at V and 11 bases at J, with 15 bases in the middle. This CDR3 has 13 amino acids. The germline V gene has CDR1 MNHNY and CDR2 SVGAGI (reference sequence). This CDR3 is CASSYEGVREQYF. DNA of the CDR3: TGTGCCAGCAGTTACGAGGGGGTGAGGGAGCAGTACTTC.

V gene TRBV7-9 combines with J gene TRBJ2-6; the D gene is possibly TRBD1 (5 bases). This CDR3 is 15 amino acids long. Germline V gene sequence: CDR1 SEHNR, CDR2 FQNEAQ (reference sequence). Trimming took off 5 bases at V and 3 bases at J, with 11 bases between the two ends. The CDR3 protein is CASSPGYGGANVLTF. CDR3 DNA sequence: TGTGCCAGCAGCCCAGGGTATGGTGGGGCCAACGTCCTGACTTTC.

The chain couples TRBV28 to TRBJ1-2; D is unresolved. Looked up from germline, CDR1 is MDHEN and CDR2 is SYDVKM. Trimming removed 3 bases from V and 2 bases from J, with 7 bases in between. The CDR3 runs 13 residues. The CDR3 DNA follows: TGTGCCAGCAGTTTGCGAGGCAACTATGGCTACACCTTC. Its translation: CASSLRGNYGYTF.

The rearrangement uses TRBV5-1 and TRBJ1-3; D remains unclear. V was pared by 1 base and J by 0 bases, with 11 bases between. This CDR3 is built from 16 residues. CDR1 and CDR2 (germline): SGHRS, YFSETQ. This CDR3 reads CASSLHGESSGNTIYF. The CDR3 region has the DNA TGCGCCAGCAGCTTGCACGGGGAGAGCTCTGGAAACACCATATATTTT.

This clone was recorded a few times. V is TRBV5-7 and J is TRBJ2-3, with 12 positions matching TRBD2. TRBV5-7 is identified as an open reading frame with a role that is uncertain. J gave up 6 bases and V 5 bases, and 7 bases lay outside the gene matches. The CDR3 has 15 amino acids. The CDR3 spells CASRPSGGGSDTQYF. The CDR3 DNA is TGTGCCAGCAGACCTAGCGGGGGGGGATCTGATACGCAGTATTTT.

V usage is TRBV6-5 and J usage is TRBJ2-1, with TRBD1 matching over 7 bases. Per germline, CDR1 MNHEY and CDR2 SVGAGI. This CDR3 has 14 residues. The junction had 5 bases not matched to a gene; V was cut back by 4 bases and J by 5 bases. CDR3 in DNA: TGTGCCAGCAGTTTGACAGGGAAGCACAATGAGCAGTTCTTC. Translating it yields CASSLTGKHNEQFF.

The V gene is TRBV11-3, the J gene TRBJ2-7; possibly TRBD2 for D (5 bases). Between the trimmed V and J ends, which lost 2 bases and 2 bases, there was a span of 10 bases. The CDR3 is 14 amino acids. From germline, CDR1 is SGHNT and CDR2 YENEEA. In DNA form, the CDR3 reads TGTGCCAGCAGCTTACTCGGGATCACCTACGAGCAGTACTTC. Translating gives CASSLLGITYEQYF.